Each of the 6 T cell receptor beta chains below was sequenced from the same sample in a study of blood T cell repertoires in COVID-19. Only in-frame clones appear in the TCRdb table, and some are missing; sequencing was by immunoSEQ multiplex PCR. In the table there are fewer than 500,000 clones, roughly nine tenths of which are singletons. The sequencing input was PBMCs or T cells enriched from blood (not recorded which). These receptors came from a man younger than 45 who had recovered from COVID-19.

The rearrangement joins TRBV24-1 to TRBJ2-2; no clear D. The CDR3 runs to 12 residues. Germline V lookup: CDR1 KGHDR, CDR2 SFDVKD. V was pared by 5 bases and J by 3 bases, with 3 bases between. CDR3: CATSADTGELFF. The CDR3 region has the DNA TGTGCCACCAGTGCAGACACCGGGGAGCTGTTTTTT.

The V call is TRBV2, the J call TRBJ2-7, with 7 bases matching TRBD2. CDR3 length: 15 residues. V dropped 6 bases and J dropped 4; count of bases not matched to a gene: 12. In germline, CDR1 is SNHLY, CDR2 FYNNEI. In DNA, the CDR3 is TGTGCCAGCAGGGCTACTTCTAGCGGTTCGTACGAGCAGTACTTC. Its protein is CASRATSSGSYEQYF.

V is TRBV3-1 (or the pseudogene TRBV3-2) and J is TRBJ2-3; 7 bases line up with TRBD2. The V segment lost 1 base and the J segment 3 bases; nucleotides outside the gene matches: 4. The CDR3 spans 15 residues. Germline V gene data show CDR1 as LGHDT and CDR2 as YNNKEL (reference sequence). CDR3 coding DNA: TGTGCCAGCAGCCAAGTTTCGGGAGGAACAGATACGCAGTATTTT. This translates into CASSQVSGGTDTQYF.

V and J are TRBV6-5 and TRBJ2-7; the D gene is possibly TRBD1 (6 bases). This CDR3 contains 14 residues. The germline V and J ends were trimmed by 4 bases and 3 bases, with 13 bases remaining between them. Germline assignment: CDR1 MNHEY and CDR2 SVGAGI. CDR3 coding DNA: TGTGCCAGCAGTTCTGGGGACACTCTCTACGAGCAGTACTTC. This encodes CASSSGDTLYEQYF.

V and J are TRBV7-9 and TRBJ1-5; possible D gene TRBD1, 6 bases. The germline gives CDR1 SEHNR, CDR2 FQNEAQ (reference sequence). There are 14 residues in the CDR3. With 5 bases removed from V and 5 bases from J, the gap between germline ends came to 13 bases. CDR3 sequence (DNA): TGTGCCAGCAGCCACGTCCCAGGGGATCAGCCCCAGCATTTT. Translating it yields CASSHVPGDQPQHF.

The rearrangement joins TRBV6-4 to TRBJ1-1; maybe TRBD1 (5 bases). Germline V gene sequence: CDR1 MRHNA, CDR2 SNTAGT. The V end lost 3 bases, the J end lost 5 bases, and 16 bases lay between the germline ends. The CDR3 has 15 amino acids. CDR3: CASSERSFRGTEAFF. The CDR3 DNA sequence: TGTGCCAGCAGTGAGAGGTCCTTCCGGGGGACTGAAGCTTTCTTT.